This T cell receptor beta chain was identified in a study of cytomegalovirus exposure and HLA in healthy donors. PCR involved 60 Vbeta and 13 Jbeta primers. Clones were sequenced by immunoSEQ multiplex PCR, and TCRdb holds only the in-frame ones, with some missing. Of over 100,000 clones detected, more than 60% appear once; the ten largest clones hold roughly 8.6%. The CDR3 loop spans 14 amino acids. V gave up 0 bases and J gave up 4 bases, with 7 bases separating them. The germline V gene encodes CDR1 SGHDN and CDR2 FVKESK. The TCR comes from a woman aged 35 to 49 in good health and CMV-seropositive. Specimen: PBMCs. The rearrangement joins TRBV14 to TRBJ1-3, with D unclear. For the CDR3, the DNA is TGTGCCAGCAGCCAAGATCTGCGAGGAAACACCATATATTTT. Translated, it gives CASSQDLRGNTIYF.